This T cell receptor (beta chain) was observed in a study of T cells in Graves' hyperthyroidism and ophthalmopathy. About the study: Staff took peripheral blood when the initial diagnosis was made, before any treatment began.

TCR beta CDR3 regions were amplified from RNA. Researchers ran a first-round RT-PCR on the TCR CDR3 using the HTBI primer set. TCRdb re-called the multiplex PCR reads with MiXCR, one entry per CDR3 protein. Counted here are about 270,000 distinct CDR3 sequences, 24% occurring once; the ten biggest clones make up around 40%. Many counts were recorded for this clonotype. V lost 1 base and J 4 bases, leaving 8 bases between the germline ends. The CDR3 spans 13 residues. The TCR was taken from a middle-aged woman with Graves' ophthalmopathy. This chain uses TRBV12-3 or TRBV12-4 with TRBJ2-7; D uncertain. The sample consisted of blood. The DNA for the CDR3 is TGTGCCAGCAGTTTAGACGGAAAGTACGAGCAGTACTTC. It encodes CASSLDGKYEQYF.